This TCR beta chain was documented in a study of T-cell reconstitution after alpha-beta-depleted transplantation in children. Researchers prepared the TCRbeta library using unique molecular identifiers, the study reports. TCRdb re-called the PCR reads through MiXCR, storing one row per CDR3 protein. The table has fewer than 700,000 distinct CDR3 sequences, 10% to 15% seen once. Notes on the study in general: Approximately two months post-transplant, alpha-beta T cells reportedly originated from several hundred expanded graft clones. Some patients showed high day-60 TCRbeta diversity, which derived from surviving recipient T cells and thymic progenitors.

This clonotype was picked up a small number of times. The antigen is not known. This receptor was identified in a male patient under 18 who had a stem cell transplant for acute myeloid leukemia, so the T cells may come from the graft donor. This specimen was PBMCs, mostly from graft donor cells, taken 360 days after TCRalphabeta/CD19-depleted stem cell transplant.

In DNA, the CDR3 is TGTGCCAGCAGCGCCCCCCACAGGGGGCCAGATGAGCAGTTCTTC. Protein sequence: CASSAPHRGPDEQFF. J is TRBJ2-1 and V is TRBV7-9; the match to TRBD1 covers 9 bases. The J segment lost 8 bases and the V segment lost 5 bases, leaving 10 bases of the junction unmatched. This CDR3 contains 15 residues. Germline CDR1 SEHNR, CDR2 FQNEAQ (reference sequence).